This T cell receptor (beta chain) was sequenced in a study of T cells in Graves' hyperthyroidism and ophthalmopathy. The study, taken as a whole, reports: Ophthalmopathy prediction by the model preceded onset by a median roughly 6 months.

This clonotype was counted at least ten times. What it binds is not known. RNA transcripts provided the source from which TCR beta CDR3 regions were amplified. During a first-round RT-PCR of the TCR CDR3, the HTBI primer set was used. MiXCR was run by TCRdb on the multiplex PCR reads, yielding one entry per CDR3 protein. Among 550,000 to 700,000 distinct CDR3 sequences listed, about 14% were seen once. This TCR was sampled from a woman between 40 and 55 years old with Graves' ophthalmopathy. The material sequenced was blood.

This chain's CDR3 is CASSFWTSGNYEQYF. DNA of the CDR3: TGTGCCAGCAGTTTTTGGACTAGCGGGAACTACGAGCAGTACTTC. The chain links TRBV12-3 or TRBV12-4 to TRBJ2-7; TRBD2 matches 12 bases. Losses at the gene ends were 3 bases for V and 3 bases for J; bases not matched to a gene: 3. The length of the CDR3 is 15 residues.